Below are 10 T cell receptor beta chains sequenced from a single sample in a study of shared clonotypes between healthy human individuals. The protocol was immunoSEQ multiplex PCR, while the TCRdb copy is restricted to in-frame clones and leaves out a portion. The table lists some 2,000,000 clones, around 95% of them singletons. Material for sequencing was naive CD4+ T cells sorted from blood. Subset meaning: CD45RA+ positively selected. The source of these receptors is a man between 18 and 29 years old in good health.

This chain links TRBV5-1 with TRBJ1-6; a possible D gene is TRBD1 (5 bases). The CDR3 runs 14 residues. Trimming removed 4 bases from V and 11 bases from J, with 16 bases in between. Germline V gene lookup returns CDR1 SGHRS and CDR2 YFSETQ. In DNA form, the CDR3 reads TGCGCCAGCAGCGGGGGGACGGGAGGGACACCCCTCCACTTT. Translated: CASSGGTGGTPLHF. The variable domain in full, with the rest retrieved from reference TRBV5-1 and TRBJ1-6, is KAGVTQTPRYLIKTRGQQVTLSCSPISGHRSVSWYQQTPGQGLQFLFEYFSETQRNKGNFPGRFSGRQFSNSRSEMNVSTLELGDSALYLCASSGGTGGTPLHFGNGTRLTVT.

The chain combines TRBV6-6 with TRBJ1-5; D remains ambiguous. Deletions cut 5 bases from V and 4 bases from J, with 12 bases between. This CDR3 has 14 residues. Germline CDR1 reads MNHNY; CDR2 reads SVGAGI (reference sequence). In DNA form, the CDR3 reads TGTGCCAGCAGTCCTCCGGGAAGGAATCAGCCCCAGCATTTT. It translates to CASSPPGRNQPQHF.

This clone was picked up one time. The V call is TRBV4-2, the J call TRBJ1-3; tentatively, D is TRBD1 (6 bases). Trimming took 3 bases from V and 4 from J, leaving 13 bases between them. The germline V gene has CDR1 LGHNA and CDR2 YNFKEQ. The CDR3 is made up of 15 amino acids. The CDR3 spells CASSQETGPGNTIYF. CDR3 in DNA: TGTGCCAGCAGCCAGGAAACAGGGCCAGGAAACACCATATATTTT.

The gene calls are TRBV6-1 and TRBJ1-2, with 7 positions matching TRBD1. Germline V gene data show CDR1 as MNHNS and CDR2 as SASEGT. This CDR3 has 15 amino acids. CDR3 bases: TGTGCAGTTAGCTTGAAGGACAGGACTAACTATGGCTACACCTTC. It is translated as CAVSLKDRTNYGYTF.

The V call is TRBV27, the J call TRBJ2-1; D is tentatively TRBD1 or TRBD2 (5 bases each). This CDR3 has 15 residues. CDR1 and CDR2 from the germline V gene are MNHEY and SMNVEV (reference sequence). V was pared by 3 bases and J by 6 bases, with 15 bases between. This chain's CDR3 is CASSFVGLGTNEQFF. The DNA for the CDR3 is TGTGCCAGCAGTTTTGTCGGGTTGGGGACCAATGAGCAGTTCTTC.

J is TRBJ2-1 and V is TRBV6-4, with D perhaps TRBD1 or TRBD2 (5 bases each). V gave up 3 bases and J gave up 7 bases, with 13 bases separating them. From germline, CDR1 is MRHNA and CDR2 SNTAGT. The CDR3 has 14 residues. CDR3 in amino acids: CASSESWGMNEQFF. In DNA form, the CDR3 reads TGTGCCAGCAGTGAGTCGTGGGGGATGAATGAGCAGTTCTTC.

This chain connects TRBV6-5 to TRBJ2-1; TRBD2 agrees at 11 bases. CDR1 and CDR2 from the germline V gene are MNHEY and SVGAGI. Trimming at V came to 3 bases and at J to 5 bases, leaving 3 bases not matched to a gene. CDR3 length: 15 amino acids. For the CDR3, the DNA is TGTGCCAGCAGTTATGGGGGACTAGCGGACAATGAGCAGTTCTTC. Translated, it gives CASSYGGLADNEQFF.

The CDR3 sequence: CATGRRGTSTDTQYF. CDR3 in DNA: TGTGCCACCGGGCGGCGGGGTACCAGCACAGATACGCAGTATTTT. The V call is TRBV6-5, the J call TRBJ2-3, with TRBD2 as a possible D gene (6 bases). This CDR3 comprises 15 residues. The V gene lost 10 bases and the J gene lost 0 bases, with 17 bases spanning the gap. Germline CDR1 and CDR2: MNHEY and SVGAGI.

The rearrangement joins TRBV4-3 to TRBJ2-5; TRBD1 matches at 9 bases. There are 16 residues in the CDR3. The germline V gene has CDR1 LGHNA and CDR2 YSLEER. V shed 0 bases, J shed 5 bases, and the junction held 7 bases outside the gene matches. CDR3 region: CASSQEGTGLLETQYF. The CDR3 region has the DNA TGCGCCAGCAGCCAAGAGGGGACAGGGCTCCTCGAGACCCAGTACTTC.

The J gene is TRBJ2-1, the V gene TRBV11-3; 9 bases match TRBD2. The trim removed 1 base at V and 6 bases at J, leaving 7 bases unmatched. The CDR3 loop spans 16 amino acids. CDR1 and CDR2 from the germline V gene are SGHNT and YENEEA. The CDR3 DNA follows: TGTGCCAGCAGCTTAGGTCAAGCGGGAGGTCGCAATGAGCAGTTCTTC. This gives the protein CASSLGQAGGRNEQFF.